These 23 T cell receptor beta chains came from one sample sequenced in a study of cytomegalovirus exposure and HLA in healthy donors. Primers: 60 Vbeta forward and 13 Jbeta reverse. The method was immunoSEQ multiplex PCR; TCRdb's version includes in-frame clones alone and lacks a portion of them. The profile shows over 100,000 clones, less than 80% of them singletons. The sequencing sample was made of PBMCs. These receptors were collected from a man aged 50-59 years in good health and CMV-seropositive.

This clone was seen only a few times. The chain combines TRBV9 with TRBJ1-3; 8 nucleotides line up with TRBD1. Per the germline V gene, CDR1 is SGDLS and CDR2 is YYNGEE. Trimming at V came to 0 bases and at J to 4 bases, leaving 3 bases not matched to a gene. This CDR3 has 15 amino acids. CDR3 DNA: TGTGCCAGCAGCGTAGGGACAGGGTGGGGAAACACCATATATTTT. This gives the protein CASSVGTGWGNTIYF.

The chain joins TRBV2 to TRBJ1-5, with 7 nucleotides matching TRBD1. V trimming: 1 base; J trimming: 4 bases; junction bases outside the gene matches: 1. CDR3 length: 14 amino acids. Germline V CDR1 and CDR2: SNHLY, FYNNEI. CDR3 DNA sequence: TGTGCCAGCAGTGAAGAGACAGGGAATCAGCCCCAGCATTTT. It is translated as CASSEETGNQPQHF.

The CDR3 coding sequence is TGCGCCAGCGCCTCCGGGGGGTCCTACAATGAGCAGTTCTTC. It is translated as CASASGGSYNEQFF. The rearrangement uses TRBV5-1 and TRBJ2-1; the match to TRBD2 covers 7 bases. Germline values: CDR1 SGHRS, CDR2 YFSETQ. J was trimmed by 1 base and V by 7 bases; bases with no gene match: 5. The CDR3 covers 14 residues.

V usage is TRBV5-1 and J usage is TRBJ1-4, with D possibly being TRBD1 (5 bases). Germline V gene sequence: CDR1 SGHRS, CDR2 YFSETQ. Between the trimmed V and J ends, which lost 6 bases and 0 bases, there was a span of 12 bases. This CDR3 comprises 15 residues. The CDR3 loop reads CASTQGGATNEKLFF. CDR3 in DNA: TGCGCCAGCACGCAGGGTGGGGCAACTAATGAAAAACTGTTTTTT.

The V call is TRBV15, the J call TRBJ2-7; the match to TRBD1 covers 8 bases. The CDR3 extends over 14 amino acids. V shed 5 bases, J shed 3 bases, and the junction held 6 bases outside the gene matches. Looked up from germline, CDR1 is LNHNV and CDR2 is YYDKDF (reference sequence). In DNA form, the CDR3 reads TGTGCCACCAGCCCCGCTGGACAGGGCTACGAGCAGTACTTC. It codes for CATSPAGQGYEQYF. The full variable domain, completed using reference TRBV15 and TRBJ2-7, is DAMVIQNPRYQVTQFGKPVTLSCSQTLNHNVMYWYQQKSSQAPKLLFHYYDKDFNNEADTPDNFQSRRPNTSFCFLDIRSPGLGDTAMYLCATSPAGQGYEQYFGPGTRLTVT.

The gene calls are TRBV6-6 and TRBJ2-6; 8 bases align to TRBD1. This CDR3 region has 16 residues. The ends lost 6 bases at V and 0 bases at J; junction bases unmatched: 4. CDR1 MNHNY and CDR2 SVGAGI come from the germline V gene (reference sequence). CDR3 in DNA: TGTGCCAGCAGGTCCGGGACAGGCTCTGGGGCCAACGTCCTGACTTTC. This gives the protein CASRSGTGSGANVLTF.

The chain links TRBV5-4 to TRBJ1-6, with TRBD1 matching over 9 bases. Germline CDR1 SGHNT, CDR2 YYREEE (reference sequence). The ends lost 2 bases at V and 9 bases at J; junction bases unmatched: 6. This CDR3 contains 15 residues. This CDR3 reads CASSLGDRVGSPLHF. CDR3 bases: TGTGCCAGCAGCTTAGGGGACAGGGTGGGTTCACCCCTCCACTTT.

V usage is TRBV18 and J usage is TRBJ1-1, with a weak D call TRBD1 (5 bases). Germline-derived CDR1 and CDR2 are KGHSH and LQKENI. The CDR3 spans 13 residues. Trimming left V 1 base short and J 5 bases short, with 8 bases between. This chain's CDR3 is CASSPRGVTEAFF. The CDR3 coding sequence is TGTGCCAGCTCACCACGGGGGGTTACTGAAGCTTTCTTT. The variable domain in full, with the rest retrieved from reference TRBV18 and TRBJ1-1, is NAGVMQNPRHLVRRRGQEARLRCSPMKGHSHVYWYRQLPEEGLKFMVYLQKENIIDESGMPKERFSAEFPKEGPSILRIQQVVRGDSAAYFCASSPRGVTEAFFGQGTRLTVV.

The gene calls are TRBV7-6 and TRBJ2-1, with 7 bases matching TRBD2. This CDR3 spans 15 amino acids. V trimming: 5 bases; J trimming: 0 bases; junction bases outside the gene matches: 4. Per germline, CDR1 SGHVS and CDR2 FNYEAQ. The CDR3 region has the DNA TGTGCCAGCAGCCGGGGAGGGAACTCCTACAATGAGCAGTTCTTC. Translation: CASSRGGNSYNEQFF.

The chain couples TRBV15 to TRBJ1-2; D gene unclear. Between the trimmed V and J ends, which lost 5 bases and 7 bases, there was a span of 8 bases. CDR3 length equals 11 residues. The germline CDR1 and CDR2 sequences are LNHNV and YYDKDF (reference sequence). As DNA, the CDR3 is TGTGCCACCAGCTATGACTCTGGCTACACCTTC. Residues: CATSYDSGYTF.

The chain uses TRBV18 and TRBJ2-3, with 9 bases that match TRBD2. V trimming: 3 bases; J trimming: 4 bases; junction bases outside the gene matches: 11. CDR1 is KGHSH and CDR2 is LQKENI in the germline V gene. CDR3 length: 17 amino acids. The CDR3 DNA sequence: TGTGCCAGCTCACCGCGAGCGCTAGCGGGGCGAGCAGATACGCAGTATTTT. Encoded protein: CASSPRALAGRADTQYF.

This chain uses TRBV27 with TRBJ1-2; no firm D call. The germline V gene has CDR1 MNHEY and CDR2 SMNVEV (reference sequence). Trimming left V 3 bases short and J 5 bases short, with 13 bases between. This CDR3 region has 14 residues. CDR3 protein: CASSLKSIGYGYTF. Written as DNA, the CDR3 is TGTGCCAGCAGTTTGAAGTCTATCGGTTATGGCTACACCTTC.

In this sample, this clone turned up a few times. The genes are TRBV5-1 and TRBJ2-1; TRBD2 is a possible D gene (6 bases). CDR1 SGHRS and CDR2 YFSETQ come from the germline V gene. Trimming took off 3 bases at V and 2 bases at J, with 15 bases between the two ends. The CDR3 extends over 16 amino acids. CDR3 sequence: CASSYQGGVTYNEQFF. The CDR3 DNA reads TGCGCCAGCAGCTACCAAGGCGGGGTTACCTACAATGAGCAGTTCTTC.

A word on this clone: The sample holds other DNA sequences that translate to the same CDR3. The J gene is TRBJ2-1, the V gene TRBV2; unclear D gene. Germline CDR1 and CDR2: SNHLY and FYNNEI. The CDR3 consists of 14 residues. This CDR3 is CNPPEDTTYNEQFF. The DNA for the CDR3 is TGTAACCCCCCTGAAGACACGACCTACAATGAGCAGTTCTTC.

The chain has TRBV11-3 and TRBJ1-3, with TRBD1 as a possible D gene (5 bases). Germline loops: CDR1 SGHNT, CDR2 YENEEA. This CDR3 is 15 amino acids long. V lost 5 bases to trimming and J lost 0 bases, with 11 bases between them. The DNA for the CDR3 is TGTGCCAGCAGCCGGGAGACAGCCTCTGGAAACACCATATATTTT. This sequence encodes CASSRETASGNTIYF.

The J gene is TRBJ2-1, the V gene TRBV19, with TRBD1 matching over 9 bases. The CDR3 is 15 amino acids. V gave up 0 bases and J gave up 7 bases; unmatched junction bases: 4. CDR1 is LNHDA, CDR2 SQIVND, per germline (reference sequence). This chain's CDR3 is CASSIEGTGRNEQFF. CDR3 bases: TGTGCCAGTAGTATAGAGGGGACAGGGAGGAATGAGCAGTTCTTC.

V is TRBV10-3 and J is TRBJ1-2; 8 bases align to TRBD1. Trimming cost V 2 bases and J 0 bases; bases outside gene matches: 5. There are 16 residues in the CDR3. The germline V gene encodes CDR1 ENHRY and CDR2 SYGVKD. The CDR3, as DNA: TGTGCCATCAGTGAGACCTCAGGGGGCTCTAACTATGGCTACACCTTC. It is translated as CAISETSGGSNYGYTF.

The chain employs TRBV6-1 and TRBJ1-2; 7 nucleotides align to TRBD1. J was trimmed by 8 bases and V by 4 bases; bases with no gene match: 4. Germline loops: CDR1 MNHNS, CDR2 SASEGT. The CDR3 covers 12 residues. The CDR3: CASSVDRDGYTF. For the CDR3, the DNA is TGTGCCAGCAGTGTCGACAGGGACGGCTACACCTTC.

CDR3 residues: CASSRSTSGRAFIYEQYF. CDR3 sequence (DNA): TGCGCCAGCAGCCGCAGCACTAGCGGGAGGGCCTTTATCTACGAGCAGTACTTC. The J gene is TRBJ2-7, the V gene TRBV4-3; 13 positions match TRBD2. Germline V gene lookup returns CDR1 LGHNA and CDR2 YSLEER. V gave up 4 bases and J gave up 3 bases; unmatched junction bases: 12. This CDR3 has 18 residues.

This clone was seen only once. The chain employs TRBV25-1 and TRBJ1-6; 8 bases fit TRBD1. J was trimmed by 8 bases and V by 1 base; bases with no gene match: 4. This CDR3 contains 15 residues. CDR1 and CDR2 (germline): MGHDK, SYGVNS. CDR3 coding DNA: TGTGCCAGCAGTGAATTTCAGGGGGCAGATTCACCCCTCCACTTT. The encoded protein is CASSEFQGADSPLHF.

There are a few counts of this clone. CDR3 nucleotide sequence: TGCAGCGTTAGGGTAGACAGGAACACTGAAGCTTTCTTT. Its translation is CSVRVDRNTEAFF. The chain employs TRBV29-1 and TRBJ1-1, with D maybe TRBD1 (5 bases). Germline V gene lookup returns CDR1 SQVTM and CDR2 ANQGSEA. The CDR3 extends over 13 amino acids. Trimming took 5 bases from V and 1 from J, leaving 11 bases between them.

The chain combines TRBV13 with TRBJ1-1; a weak D match, TRBD1 (5 bases). The CDR3 runs to 12 residues. Trimming removed 5 bases from V and 5 bases from J, with 9 bases in between. The germline gives CDR1 PRHDT, CDR2 FYEKMQ (reference sequence). This CDR3 reads CASSLEGTEAFF. In DNA, the CDR3 is TGTGCCAGCAGCCTAGAGGGGACTGAAGCTTTCTTT.

This chain links TRBV5-4 with TRBJ2-6; the match to TRBD1 covers 8 bases. The ends lost 0 bases at V and 0 bases at J; junction bases unmatched: 2. The germline CDR1 and CDR2 sequences are SGHNT and YYREEE (reference sequence). The CDR3 extends over 17 amino acids. CDR3 protein: CASSLGQGYSGANVLTF. The DNA of the CDR3 is TGTGCCAGCAGCTTGGGACAGGGGTACTCTGGGGCCAACGTCCTGACTTTC. Drawing the rest from reference TRBV5-4 and TRBJ2-6, the complete variable domain is ETGVTQSPTHLIKTRGQQVTLRCSSQSGHNTVSWYQQALGQGPQFIFQYYREEENGRGNFPPRFSGLQFPNYSSELNVNALELDDSALYLCASSLGQGYSGANVLTFGAGSRLTVL.